These 6 T cell receptor beta chains originate from one sample sequenced in a study of blood T cell repertoires in COVID-19. Produced via immunoSEQ multiplex PCR; TCRdb's table is partial and in-frame only. This sample has roughly 200,000 clones, with more than 75% found just once. Sample: peripheral blood. The receptors shown here come from a woman aged 18-30 years who had recovered from COVID-19.

The rearrangement joins TRBV3-1 (or the pseudogene TRBV3-2) to TRBJ2-4; possible D gene TRBD2, 7 bases. CDR1 and CDR2 (germline): LGHDT, YNNKEL (reference sequence). The germline V and J ends were trimmed by 3 bases and 4 bases, with 19 bases remaining between them. The CDR3 is 17 amino acids. CDR3 sequence reads: CASSHRKWGGVKNIQYF. The CDR3, as DNA: TGTGCCAGCAGCCACCGAAAATGGGGGGGCGTTAAAAACATTCAGTACTTC.

The chain recombines TRBV27 with TRBJ2-2; 7 bases are shared with TRBD1. V lost 6 bases, J lost 4 bases, and 8 bases stayed unmatched. Germline CDR1 and CDR2: MNHEY and SMNVEV (reference sequence). The CDR3 extends over 15 amino acids. In DNA form, the CDR3 reads TGTGCCAGCAGCGTCTCCGGGACAGCCACCGGGGAGCTGTTTTTT. As protein: CASSVSGTATGELFF.

With regard to this clone: Germline is not matched at one junction end, which may reflect a read error. This chain uses TRBV5-4 with TRBJ2-1; tentative D call: TRBD1 (6 bases). CDR3 length equals 14 residues. Germline CDR1 reads SGHNT; CDR2 reads YYREEE (reference sequence). For the CDR3, the DNA is TGTGCCAGCAGCTTGGGTCCCCGGGACAAGGAGCAGTTCTTC. Encoded protein: CASSLGPRDKEQFF.

This chain uses TRBV7-3 with TRBJ2-1; 12 bases map to TRBD2. The V segment lost 4 bases and the J segment 1 base; nucleotides outside the gene matches: 5. Germline-derived CDR1 and CDR2 are SGHTA and FQGTGA. The CDR3 runs 17 residues. CDR3 protein: CASSSGLAGLSYNEQFF. In DNA form, the CDR3 reads TGTGCCAGCAGCTCCGGACTAGCGGGATTGTCCTACAATGAGCAGTTCTTC. Together with reference TRBV7-3 and TRBJ2-1, the CDR3 gives the full variable domain: GAGVSQTPSNKVTEKGKYVELRCDPISGHTALYWYRQSLGQGPEFLIYFQGTGAADDSGLPNDRFFAVRPEGSVSTLKIQRTERGDSAVYLCASSSGLAGLSYNEQFFGPGTRLTVL.

J is TRBJ2-7 and V is TRBV6-5; TRBD2 agrees at 10 bases. Germline V gene lookup returns CDR1 MNHEY and CDR2 SVGAGI. The CDR3 sequence is 15 residues long. V shed 3 bases and J 1 base; nucleotides not matched to a gene: 3. CDR3 in amino acids: CASSYLAGGSYEQYF. The CDR3 DNA reads as TGTGCCAGCAGTTATTTAGCGGGGGGTTCCTACGAGCAGTACTTC.

The chain is built from TRBV20-1 and TRBJ1-1; D is unresolved. CDR1 and CDR2 from the germline V gene are DFQATT and SNEGSKA (reference sequence). CDR3 length equals 11 residues. Trimming left V 3 bases short and J 4 bases short, with 6 bases between. The CDR3 protein is CSASHGTEAFF. The CDR3 nucleotides read TGCAGTGCTAGTCACGGCACTGAAGCTTTCTTT.